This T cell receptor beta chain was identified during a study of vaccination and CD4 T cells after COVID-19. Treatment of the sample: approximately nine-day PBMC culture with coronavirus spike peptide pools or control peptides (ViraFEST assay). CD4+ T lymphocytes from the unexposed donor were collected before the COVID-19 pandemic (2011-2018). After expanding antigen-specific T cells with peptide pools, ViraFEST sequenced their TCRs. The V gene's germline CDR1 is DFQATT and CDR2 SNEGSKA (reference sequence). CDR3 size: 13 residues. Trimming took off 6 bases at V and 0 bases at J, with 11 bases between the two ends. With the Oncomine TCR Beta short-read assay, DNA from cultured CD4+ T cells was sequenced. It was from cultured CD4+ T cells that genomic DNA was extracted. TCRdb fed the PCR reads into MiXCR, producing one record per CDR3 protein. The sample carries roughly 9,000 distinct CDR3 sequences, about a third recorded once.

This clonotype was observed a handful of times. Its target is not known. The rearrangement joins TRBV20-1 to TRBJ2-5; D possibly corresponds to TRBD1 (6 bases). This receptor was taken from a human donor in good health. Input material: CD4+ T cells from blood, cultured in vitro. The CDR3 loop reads CSAIGTNQETQYF. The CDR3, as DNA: TGCAGTGCAATCGGGACAAACCAAGAGACCCAGTACTTC.